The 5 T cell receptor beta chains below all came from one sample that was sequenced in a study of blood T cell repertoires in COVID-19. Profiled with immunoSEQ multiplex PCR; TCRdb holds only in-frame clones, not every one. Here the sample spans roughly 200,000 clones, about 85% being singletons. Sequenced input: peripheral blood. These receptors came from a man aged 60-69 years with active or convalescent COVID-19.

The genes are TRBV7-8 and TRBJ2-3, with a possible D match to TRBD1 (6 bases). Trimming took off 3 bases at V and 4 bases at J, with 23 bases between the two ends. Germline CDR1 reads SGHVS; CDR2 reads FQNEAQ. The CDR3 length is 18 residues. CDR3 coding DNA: TGTGCCAGCAGCTTCACCTCACAGGGAAGCAGTATCGCAGATACGCAGTATTTT. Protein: CASSFTSQGSSIADTQYF.

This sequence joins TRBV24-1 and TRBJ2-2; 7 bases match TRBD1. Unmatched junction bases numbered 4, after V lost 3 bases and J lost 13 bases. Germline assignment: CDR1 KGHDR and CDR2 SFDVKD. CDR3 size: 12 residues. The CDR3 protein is CATSDSYRGLFF. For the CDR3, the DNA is TGTGCCACCAGTGATAGCTACAGGGGGCTGTTTTTT.

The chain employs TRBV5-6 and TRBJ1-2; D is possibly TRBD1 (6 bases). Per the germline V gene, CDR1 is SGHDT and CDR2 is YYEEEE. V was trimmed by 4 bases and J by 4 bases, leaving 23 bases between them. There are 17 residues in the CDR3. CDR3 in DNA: TGTGCCAGCAGCACCCCTGACACTGACAGGTCTCGCTATGGCTACACCTTC. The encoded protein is CASSTPDTDRSRYGYTF.

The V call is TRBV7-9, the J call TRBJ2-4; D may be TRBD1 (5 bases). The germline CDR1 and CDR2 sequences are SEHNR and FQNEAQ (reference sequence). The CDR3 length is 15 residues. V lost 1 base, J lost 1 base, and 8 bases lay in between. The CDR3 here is CASSLVSGAKNIQYF. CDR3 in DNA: TGTGCCAGCAGCTTAGTGTCAGGGGCCAAAAACATTCAGTACTTC.

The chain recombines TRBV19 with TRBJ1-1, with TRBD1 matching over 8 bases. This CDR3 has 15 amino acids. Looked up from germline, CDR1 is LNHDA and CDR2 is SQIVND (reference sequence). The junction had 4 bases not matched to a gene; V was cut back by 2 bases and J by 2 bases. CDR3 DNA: TGTGCCAGTAGTATATGGGGACAGGACAACACTGAAGCTTTCTTT. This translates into CASSIWGQDNTEAFF.